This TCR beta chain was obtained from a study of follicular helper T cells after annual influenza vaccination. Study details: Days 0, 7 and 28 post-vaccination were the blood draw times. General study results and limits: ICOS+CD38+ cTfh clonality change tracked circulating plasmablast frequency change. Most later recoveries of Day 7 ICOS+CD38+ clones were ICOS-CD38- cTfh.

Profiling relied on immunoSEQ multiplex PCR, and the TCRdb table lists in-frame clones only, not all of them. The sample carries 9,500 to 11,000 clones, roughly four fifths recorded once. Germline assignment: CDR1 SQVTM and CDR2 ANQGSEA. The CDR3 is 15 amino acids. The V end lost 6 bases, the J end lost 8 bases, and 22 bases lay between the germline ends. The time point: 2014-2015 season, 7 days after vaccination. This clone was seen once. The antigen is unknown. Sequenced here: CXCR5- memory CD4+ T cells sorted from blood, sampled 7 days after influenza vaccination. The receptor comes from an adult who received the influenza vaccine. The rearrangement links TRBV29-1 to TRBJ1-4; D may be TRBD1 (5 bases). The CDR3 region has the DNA TGCAGCGTCAAATTCTCCGGGACCCCGGGGGAAAAACTGTTTTTT. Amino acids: CSVKFSGTPGEKLFF.